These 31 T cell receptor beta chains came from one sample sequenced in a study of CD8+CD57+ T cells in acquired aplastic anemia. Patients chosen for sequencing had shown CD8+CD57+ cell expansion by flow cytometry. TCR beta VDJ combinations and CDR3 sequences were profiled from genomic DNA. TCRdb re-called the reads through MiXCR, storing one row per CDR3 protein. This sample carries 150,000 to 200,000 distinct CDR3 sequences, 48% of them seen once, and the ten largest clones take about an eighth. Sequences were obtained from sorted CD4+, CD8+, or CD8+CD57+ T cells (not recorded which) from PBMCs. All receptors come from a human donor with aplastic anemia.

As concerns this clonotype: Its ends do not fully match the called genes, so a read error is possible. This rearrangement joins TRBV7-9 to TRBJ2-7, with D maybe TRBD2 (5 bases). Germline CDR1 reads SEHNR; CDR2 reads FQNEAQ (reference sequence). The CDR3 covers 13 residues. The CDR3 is CASVLGSSYQQYF. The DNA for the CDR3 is TGTGCCAGCGTGCTTGGGAGCTCCTACCAGCAGTACTTC.

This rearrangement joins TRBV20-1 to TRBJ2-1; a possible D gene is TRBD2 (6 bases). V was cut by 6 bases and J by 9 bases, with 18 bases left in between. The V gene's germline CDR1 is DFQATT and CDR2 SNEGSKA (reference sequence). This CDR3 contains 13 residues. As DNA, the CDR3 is TGCAGTGCCAACTCCGCGGGAATGGGTGAGCAGTTCTTC. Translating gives CSANSAGMGEQFF.

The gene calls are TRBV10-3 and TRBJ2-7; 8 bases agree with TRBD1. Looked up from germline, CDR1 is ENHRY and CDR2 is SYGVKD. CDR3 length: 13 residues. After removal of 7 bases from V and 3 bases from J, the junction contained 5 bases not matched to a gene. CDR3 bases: TGTGCCATCAACCCGGGACAGGACTACGAGCAGTACTTC. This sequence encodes CAINPGQDYEQYF.

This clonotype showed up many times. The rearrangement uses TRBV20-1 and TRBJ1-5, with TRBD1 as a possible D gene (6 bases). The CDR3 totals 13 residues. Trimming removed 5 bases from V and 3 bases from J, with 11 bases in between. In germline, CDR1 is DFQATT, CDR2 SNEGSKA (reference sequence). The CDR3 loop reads CSARQGLNQPQHF. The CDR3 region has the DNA TGCAGTGCTCGCCAGGGGCTCAATCAGCCCCAGCATTTT.

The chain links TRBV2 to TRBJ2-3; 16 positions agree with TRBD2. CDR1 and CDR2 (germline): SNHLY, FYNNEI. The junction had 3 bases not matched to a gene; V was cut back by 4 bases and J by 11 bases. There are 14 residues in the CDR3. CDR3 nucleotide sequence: TGTGCCAGCAGTGCGGGGACTAGCGGGAGGGGGCAGTATTTT. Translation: CASSAGTSGRGQYF.

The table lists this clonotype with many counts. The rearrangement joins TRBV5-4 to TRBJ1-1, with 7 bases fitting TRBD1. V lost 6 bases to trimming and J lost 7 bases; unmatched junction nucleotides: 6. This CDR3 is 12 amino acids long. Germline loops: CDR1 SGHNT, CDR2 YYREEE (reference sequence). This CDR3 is CASTRQGLEAFF. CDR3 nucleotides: TGTGCCAGCACCCGACAGGGCCTTGAAGCTTTCTTT.

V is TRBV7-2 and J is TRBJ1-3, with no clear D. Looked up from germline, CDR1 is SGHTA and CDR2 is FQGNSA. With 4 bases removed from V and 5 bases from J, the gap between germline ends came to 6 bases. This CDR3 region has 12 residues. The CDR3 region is CASSSERNTIYF. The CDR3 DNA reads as TGTGCCAGCAGCTCGGAGAGAAACACCATATATTTT.

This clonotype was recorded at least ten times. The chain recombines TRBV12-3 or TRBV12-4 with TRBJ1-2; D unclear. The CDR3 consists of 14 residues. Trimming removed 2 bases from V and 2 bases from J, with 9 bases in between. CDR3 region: CASSLYSGNYGYTF. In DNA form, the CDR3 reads TGTGCCAGCAGTTTATATTCGGGAAACTATGGCTACACCTTC.

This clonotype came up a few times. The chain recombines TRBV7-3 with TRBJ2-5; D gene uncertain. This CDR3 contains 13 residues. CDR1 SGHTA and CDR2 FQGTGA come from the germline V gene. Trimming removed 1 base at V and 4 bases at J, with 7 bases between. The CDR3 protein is CASSLRMRETQYF. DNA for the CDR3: TGTGCCAGCAGCTTAAGGATGCGAGAGACCCAGTACTTC.

The CDR3 nucleotides read TGTGCCAGTAGTATTACAGGAAACTATGGCTACACCTTC. The encoded protein is CASSITGNYGYTF. The V and J genes are TRBV19 and TRBJ1-2, with D possibly matching TRBD1 (5 bases). The V end was cut by 3 bases, the J end by 2 bases, with 7 bases between. The CDR3 has 13 residues. The germline gives CDR1 LNHDA, CDR2 SQIVND (reference sequence).

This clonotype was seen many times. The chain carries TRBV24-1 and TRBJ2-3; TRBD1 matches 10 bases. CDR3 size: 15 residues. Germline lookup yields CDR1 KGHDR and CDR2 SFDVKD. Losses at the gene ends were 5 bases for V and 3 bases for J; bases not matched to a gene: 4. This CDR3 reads CATSADRGPTDTQYF. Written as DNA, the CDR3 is TGTGCCACCAGTGCTGACAGGGGGCCGACAGATACGCAGTATTTT.

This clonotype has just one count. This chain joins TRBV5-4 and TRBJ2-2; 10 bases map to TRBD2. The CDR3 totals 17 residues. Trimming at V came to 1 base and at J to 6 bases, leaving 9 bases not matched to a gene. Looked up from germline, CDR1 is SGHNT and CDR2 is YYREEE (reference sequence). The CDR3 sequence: CASSLLGPAGGPGELFF. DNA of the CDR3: TGTGCCAGCAGCTTGCTAGGACCAGCGGGGGGGCCCGGGGAGCTGTTTTTT.

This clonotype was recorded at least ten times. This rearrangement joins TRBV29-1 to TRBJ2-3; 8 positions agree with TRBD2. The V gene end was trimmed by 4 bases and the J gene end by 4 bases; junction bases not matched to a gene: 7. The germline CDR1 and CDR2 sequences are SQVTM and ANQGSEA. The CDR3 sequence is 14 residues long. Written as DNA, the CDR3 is TGCAGCGTTGCGCCCGGGGGGGGATCAGATACGCAGTATTTT. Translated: CSVAPGGGSDTQYF.

CDR3 residues: CASFTSASYEQYF. The CDR3 DNA sequence: TGTGCCAGCTTCACATCGGCATCCTACGAGCAGTACTTC. The rearrangement links TRBV2 to TRBJ2-7; D is unresolved. CDR3 length equals 13 residues. Germline V gene data show CDR1 as SNHLY and CDR2 as FYNNEI. The V and J ends lost 8 bases and 1 base respectively, with 12 bases between them.

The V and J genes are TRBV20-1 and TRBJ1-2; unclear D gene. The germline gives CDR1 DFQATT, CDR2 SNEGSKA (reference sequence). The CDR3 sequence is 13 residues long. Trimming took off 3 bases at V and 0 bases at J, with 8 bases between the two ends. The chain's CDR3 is CSARHPSNYGYTF. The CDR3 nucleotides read TGCAGTGCTAGGCATCCTTCTAACTATGGCTACACCTTC.

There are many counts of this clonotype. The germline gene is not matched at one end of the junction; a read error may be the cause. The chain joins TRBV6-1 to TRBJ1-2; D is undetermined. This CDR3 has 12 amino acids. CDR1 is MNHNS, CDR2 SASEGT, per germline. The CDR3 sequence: CASSEAVPMGSF. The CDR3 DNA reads TGTGCCAGCAGTGAAGCTGTCCCCATGGGGTCCTTC.

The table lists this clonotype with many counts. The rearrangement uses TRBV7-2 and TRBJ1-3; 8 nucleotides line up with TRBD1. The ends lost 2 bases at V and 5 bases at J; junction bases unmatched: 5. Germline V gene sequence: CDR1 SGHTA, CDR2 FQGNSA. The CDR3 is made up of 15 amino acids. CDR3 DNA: TGTGCCAGCAGCTTATCAGGGGGCGAGAGAAACACCATATATTTT. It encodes CASSLSGGERNTIYF.

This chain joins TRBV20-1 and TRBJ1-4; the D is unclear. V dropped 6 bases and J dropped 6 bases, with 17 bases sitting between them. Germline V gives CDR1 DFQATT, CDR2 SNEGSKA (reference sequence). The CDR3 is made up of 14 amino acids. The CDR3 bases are TGCAGTGCCGGAGAGAACACATGGTATGAAAAACTGTTTTTT. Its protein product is CSAGENTWYEKLFF.

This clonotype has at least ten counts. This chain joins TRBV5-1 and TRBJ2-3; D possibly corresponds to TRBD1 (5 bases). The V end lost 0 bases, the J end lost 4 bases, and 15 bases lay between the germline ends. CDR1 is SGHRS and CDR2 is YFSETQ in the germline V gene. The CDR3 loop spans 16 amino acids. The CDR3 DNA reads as TGCGCCAGCAGCTTGGGGGCGAGTAGGGGATCAGATACGCAGTATTTT. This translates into CASSLGASRGSDTQYF.

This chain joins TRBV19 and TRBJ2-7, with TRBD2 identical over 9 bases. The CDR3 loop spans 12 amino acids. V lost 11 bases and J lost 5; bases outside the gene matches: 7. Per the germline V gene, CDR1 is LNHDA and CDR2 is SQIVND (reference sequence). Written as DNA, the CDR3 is TGTGCCGGAGCGGGGGGCCACGACGAGCAGTACTTC. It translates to CAGAGGHDEQYF.

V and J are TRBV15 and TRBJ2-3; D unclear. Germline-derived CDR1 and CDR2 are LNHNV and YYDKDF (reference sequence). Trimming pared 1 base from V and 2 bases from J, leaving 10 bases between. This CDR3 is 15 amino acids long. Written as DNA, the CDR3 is TGTGCCACCAGCAGAGGTGTAGCTTCCACAGATACGCAGTATTTT. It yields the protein CATSRGVASTDTQYF.

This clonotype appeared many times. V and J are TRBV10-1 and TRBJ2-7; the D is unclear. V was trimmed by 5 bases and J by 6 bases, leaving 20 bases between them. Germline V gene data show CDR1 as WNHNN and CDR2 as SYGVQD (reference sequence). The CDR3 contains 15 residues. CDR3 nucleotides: TGCGCCAGCAGTTCCGGGCGGCCCCAGTTAGCCGAGCAGTACTTC. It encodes CASSSGRPQLAEQYF.

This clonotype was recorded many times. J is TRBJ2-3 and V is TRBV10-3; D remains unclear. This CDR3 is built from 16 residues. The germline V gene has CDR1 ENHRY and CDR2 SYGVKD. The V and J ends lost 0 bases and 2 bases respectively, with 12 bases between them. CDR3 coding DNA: TGTGCCATCAGTGAGTCTGCGGCGGCGTCCACAGATACGCAGTATTTT. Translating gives CAISESAAASTDTQYF.

CDR3 in DNA: TGTGCCACCAGTGATTTTGGGTCGGATGGGGCGGATACGCAGTATTTT. It specifies CATSDFGSDGADTQYF. The chain carries TRBV24-1 and TRBJ2-3, with a weak D call TRBD1 (5 bases). This CDR3 is built from 16 residues. Germline V lookup: CDR1 KGHDR, CDR2 SFDVKD. V was clipped by 1 base and J by 6 bases, with 16 bases between them.

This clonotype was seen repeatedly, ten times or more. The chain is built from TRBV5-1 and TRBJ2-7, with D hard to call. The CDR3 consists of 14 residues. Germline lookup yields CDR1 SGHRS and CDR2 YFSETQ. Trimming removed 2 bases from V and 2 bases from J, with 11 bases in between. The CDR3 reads CASSFGIATYEQYF. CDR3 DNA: TGCGCCAGCAGCTTCGGAATCGCCACCTACGAGCAGTACTTC.

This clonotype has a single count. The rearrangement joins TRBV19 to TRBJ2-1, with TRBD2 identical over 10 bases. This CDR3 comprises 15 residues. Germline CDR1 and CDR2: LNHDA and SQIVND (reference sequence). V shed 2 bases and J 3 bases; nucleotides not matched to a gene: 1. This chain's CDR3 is CASSILAGDYNEQFF. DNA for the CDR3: TGTGCCAGTAGTATACTAGCGGGGGACTACAATGAGCAGTTCTTC.

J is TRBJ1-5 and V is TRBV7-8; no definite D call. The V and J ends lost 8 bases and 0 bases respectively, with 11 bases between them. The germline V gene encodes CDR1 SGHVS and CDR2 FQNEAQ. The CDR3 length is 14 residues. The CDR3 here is CASHSGGSNQPQHF. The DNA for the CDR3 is TGTGCCAGCCACTCGGGCGGTAGCAATCAGCCCCAGCATTTT.

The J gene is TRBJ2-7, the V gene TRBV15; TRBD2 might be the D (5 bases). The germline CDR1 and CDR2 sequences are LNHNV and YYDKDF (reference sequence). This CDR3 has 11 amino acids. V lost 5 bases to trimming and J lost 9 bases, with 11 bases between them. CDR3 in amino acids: CATSGLGLQYF. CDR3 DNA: TGTGCCACCAGCGGACTTGGGTTGCAGTACTTC.

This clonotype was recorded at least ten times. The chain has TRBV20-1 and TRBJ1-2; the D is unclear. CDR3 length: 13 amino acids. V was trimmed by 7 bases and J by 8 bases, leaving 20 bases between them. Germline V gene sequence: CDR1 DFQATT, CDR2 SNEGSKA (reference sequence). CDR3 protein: CSVLTPWGGGYTF. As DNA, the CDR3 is TGCAGTGTCCTGACCCCTTGGGGAGGAGGCTACACCTTC.

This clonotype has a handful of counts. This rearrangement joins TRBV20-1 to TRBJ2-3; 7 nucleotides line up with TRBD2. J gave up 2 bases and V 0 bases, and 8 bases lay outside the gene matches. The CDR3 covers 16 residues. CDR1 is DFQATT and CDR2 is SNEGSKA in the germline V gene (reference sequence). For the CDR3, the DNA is TGCAGTGCTAGAGAAGGGGCGGGAGCCGACACAGATACGCAGTATTTT. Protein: CSAREGAGADTDTQYF.

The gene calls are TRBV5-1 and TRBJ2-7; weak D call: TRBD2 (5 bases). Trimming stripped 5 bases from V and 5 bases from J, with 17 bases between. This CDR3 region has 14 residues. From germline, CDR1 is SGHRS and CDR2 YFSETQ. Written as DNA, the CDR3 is TGCGCCAGCAGACTGGCACCATCGGAGGACGAGCAGTACTTC. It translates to CASRLAPSEDEQYF.